These 22 T cell receptor beta chains were all obtained from the same sample, sequenced in a study of shared clonotypes between healthy human individuals. Measured with immunoSEQ multiplex PCR; TCRdb has only the in-frame clones, and not every one. The sample lists 2 million to 3 million clones, approximately 93% seen once, with approximately 0.37% in the top ten. Sequencing was carried out using naive CD4+ T cells from PBMCs. Specified subset: CD45RA+ positively selected. The source is a man in his late teens or twenties in good health. Some clones in this sample may be carry-over from other donors' samples.

This chain joins TRBV27 and TRBJ1-2, with a tentative D call TRBD1 (6 bases). The ends were cut back, 3 bases at V and 4 bases at J, with 15 bases in the middle. This CDR3 contains 15 residues. Germline CDR1 and CDR2: MNHEY and SMNVEV (reference sequence). CDR3 DNA sequence: TGTGCCAGCAGTTTGGTATTCGGACAGACCTATGGCTACACCTTC. Protein product: CASSLVFGQTYGYTF.

The chain recombines TRBV7-9 with TRBJ1-1, with D unclear. V gave up 1 base and J gave up 5 bases, with 8 bases separating them. CDR1 and CDR2 (germline): SEHNR, FQNEAQ (reference sequence). The CDR3 is 13 amino acids. In DNA, the CDR3 is TGTGCCAGCAGCTTAGAAGGACTTACTGAAGCTTTCTTT. Protein: CASSLEGLTEAFF.

This chain uses TRBV30 with TRBJ1-2, with D hard to call. Trimming stripped 2 bases from V and 4 bases from J, with 8 bases between. The V gene's germline CDR1 is GTSNPN and CDR2 SVGIG (reference sequence). The CDR3 covers 12 residues. CDR3 sequence (DNA): TGTGCCTGGAGTTCGGGCGCCTATGGCTACACCTTC. Translated, it gives CAWSSGAYGYTF.

The rearrangement links TRBV7-2 to TRBJ2-5; 8 bases are a match to TRBD2. Per germline, CDR1 SGHTA and CDR2 FQGNSA. J was trimmed by 4 bases and V by 4 bases; bases with no gene match: 11. The CDR3 covers 16 residues. Here the CDR3 reads CASSSGLVGVGETQYF. In DNA form, the CDR3 reads TGTGCCAGCAGCTCGGGACTAGTGGGCGTAGGAGAGACCCAGTACTTC.

The chain uses TRBV28 and TRBJ1-4; no clear D. The V and J ends lost 6 bases and 3 bases respectively, with 14 bases between them. The CDR3 spans 15 residues. Germline loops: CDR1 MDHEN, CDR2 SYDVKM. CDR3 DNA: TGTGCCAGCAGCCCGCCGGGTGCAGCTAATGAAAAACTGTTTTTT. Encoded protein: CASSPPGAANEKLFF.

The V gene is TRBV6-5, the J gene TRBJ2-2; D is unresolved. The length of the CDR3 is 13 residues. Trimming removed 6 bases at V and 0 bases at J, with 5 bases between. Germline CDR1 reads MNHEY; CDR2 reads SVGAGI. CDR3 residues: CASSNANTGELFF. CDR3 DNA sequence: TGTGCCAGCAGCAATGCGAACACCGGGGAGCTGTTTTTT.

J is TRBJ2-1 and V is TRBV5-6; 8 bases match TRBD1. Germline trimming cut 4 bases from V and 6 bases from J; bases unmatched to any gene: 9. Germline-derived CDR1 and CDR2 are SGHDT and YYEEEE. This CDR3 has 15 amino acids. CDR3 protein: CASSPGTGRGNEQFF. In DNA, the CDR3 is TGTGCCAGCAGCCCCGGGACAGGCCGAGGCAATGAGCAGTTCTTC.

CDR3 coding DNA: TGTGCCAGCACCCCGGAGGGCTCCTACAATGAGCAGTTCTTC. Its protein product is CASTPEGSYNEQFF. This chain joins TRBV5-5 and TRBJ2-1; maybe TRBD2 (6 bases). Trimming removed 6 bases from V and 0 bases from J, with 10 bases in between. Germline-derived CDR1 and CDR2 are SGHKS and YYEKEE (reference sequence). CDR3 length equals 14 residues.

The chain combines TRBV5-6 with TRBJ2-2, with 8 bases fitting TRBD2. The germline CDR1 and CDR2 sequences are SGHDT and YYEEEE. Trimming cost V 2 bases and J 0 bases; bases outside gene matches: 3. This CDR3 is 16 amino acids long. The CDR3 here is CASSLSGSANTGELFF. In nucleotides, the CDR3 is TGTGCCAGCAGCTTAAGCGGGAGCGCGAACACCGGGGAGCTGTTTTTT.

The chain employs TRBV5-6 and TRBJ2-7; TRBD1 agrees at 9 bases. The germline V gene encodes CDR1 SGHDT and CDR2 YYEEEE. J was trimmed by 2 bases and V by 4 bases; bases with no gene match: 4. CDR3 length equals 14 residues. CDR3 nucleotide sequence: TGTGCCAGCAGCCCCAGGACAGGGGCCTACGAGCAGTACTTC. Encoded protein: CASSPRTGAYEQYF.

This chain links TRBV7-9 with TRBJ1-4, with 7 bases that match TRBD1. The CDR3 is made up of 14 amino acids. V lost 5 bases, J lost 7 bases, and 7 bases stayed unmatched. Germline V CDR1 and CDR2: SEHNR, FQNEAQ (reference sequence). The CDR3 is CASSVGGQSEKLFF. The CDR3 DNA reads TGTGCCAGCAGCGTTGGGGGACAGTCTGAAAAACTGTTTTTT.

This chain joins TRBV2 and TRBJ2-3; D is possibly TRBD2 (6 bases). The ends were cut back, 8 bases at V and 0 bases at J, with 24 bases in the middle. The CDR3 contains 18 residues. The V gene's germline CDR1 is SNHLY and CDR2 FYNNEI. This CDR3 reads CASASPGRGSSSTDTQYF. Here the CDR3 DNA reads TGTGCCAGCGCGAGCCCTGGGCGGGGTTCATCTAGCACAGATACGCAGTATTTT.

This chain joins TRBV18 and TRBJ2-7; 7 nucleotides align to TRBD1. J lost 2 bases, V lost 3 bases, and 4 bases had no gene match. The CDR3 has 14 residues. Per the germline V gene, CDR1 is KGHSH and CDR2 is LQKENI. In nucleotides, the CDR3 is TGTGCCAGCTCACCGGGACAGTTTACCTACGAGCAGTACTTC. Its protein product is CASSPGQFTYEQYF.

This clone has only one observation. The V gene is TRBV28, the J gene TRBJ2-7; possibly TRBD1 for D (5 bases). Per germline, CDR1 MDHEN and CDR2 SYDVKM. This CDR3 is built from 14 residues. V was shortened by 7 bases and J by 4 bases, with 17 bases between the two germline ends. CDR3: CASIDSGIRYEQYF. In nucleotides, the CDR3 is TGTGCCAGCATTGACAGTGGGATTAGGTACGAGCAGTACTTC.

With regard to this clone: A read error may account for a junction end that differs from germline. The chain carries TRBV5-4 and TRBJ1-4; D is unresolved. Germline values: CDR1 SGHNT, CDR2 YYREEE (reference sequence). This CDR3 has 13 residues. The CDR3 DNA reads TGTGCCAGCAGTTTGGGAAGATCTGAAAAACTGTTTTTT. Translating gives CASSLGRSEKLFF.

V and J are TRBV9 and TRBJ2-2; D is ambiguous. V was clipped by 3 bases and J by 1 base, with 4 bases between them. Germline V lookup: CDR1 SGDLS, CDR2 YYNGEE. The CDR3 sequence is 13 residues long. CDR3 in amino acids: CASSGLNTGELFF. In DNA, the CDR3 is TGTGCCAGCAGCGGATTGAACACCGGGGAGCTGTTTTTT.

The V and J genes are TRBV28 and TRBJ2-7; D may be TRBD2 (7 bases). The CDR3 totals 15 residues. From germline, CDR1 is MDHEN and CDR2 SYDVKM. V was pared by 3 bases and J by 3 bases, with 15 bases between. The CDR3 sequence: CASSFSGGPLYEQYF. CDR3 coding DNA: TGTGCCAGCAGTTTCTCCGGGGGGCCGCTCTACGAGCAGTACTTC. The full variable domain, rest sourced from reference TRBV28 and TRBJ2-7, is DVKVTQSSRYLVKRTGEKVFLECVQDMDHENMFWYRQDPGLGLRLIYFSYDVKMKEKGDIPEGYSVSREKKERFSLILESASTNQTSMYLCASSFSGGPLYEQYFGPGTRLTVT.

Comments on this clone: The identical CDR3 is also encoded by other nucleotide sequences in the sample. The chain recombines TRBV5-1 with TRBJ2-7, with 7 bases aligning to TRBD1. CDR1 SGHRS and CDR2 YFSETQ come from the germline V gene. This CDR3 has 15 amino acids. V trimming: 3 bases; J trimming: 0 bases; junction bases outside the gene matches: 6. The CDR3 protein is CASSSGTVYSYEQYF. The CDR3 region has the DNA TGCGCCAGCAGCTCGGGGACAGTTTACTCCTACGAGCAGTACTTC.

DNA of the CDR3: TGTGCCAGCTCACCGTTGGGGAAGGGCTACGAGCAGTACTTC. Amino acids: CASSPLGKGYEQYF. The gene calls are TRBV18 and TRBJ2-7, with unresolved D. Between the trimmed V and J ends, which lost 3 bases and 3 bases, there was a span of 12 bases. Germline V gives CDR1 KGHSH, CDR2 LQKENI. The CDR3 covers 14 residues.

The gene calls are TRBV7-3 and TRBJ2-7; D is unclear. Germline lookup yields CDR1 SGHTA and CDR2 FQGTGA. Deletions cut 0 bases from V and 3 bases from J, with 15 bases between. This CDR3 is 16 amino acids long. CDR3 coding DNA: TGTGCCAGCAGCTTAACTGCCCGGGCGCCGCACTACGAGCAGTACTTC. Its translation: CASSLTARAPHYEQYF.

This chain uses TRBV30 with TRBJ2-1; 10 bases line up with TRBD2. The trim removed 4 bases at V and 2 bases at J, leaving 5 bases unmatched. The CDR3 is 15 amino acids. Germline V lookup: CDR1 GTSNPN, CDR2 SVGIG (reference sequence). CDR3 nucleotide sequence: TGTGCCTGGACTCCCCTAGCGGGAGCCTACAATGAGCAGTTCTTC. It yields the protein CAWTPLAGAYNEQFF.

About this clone itself: The identical CDR3 is also encoded by other nucleotide sequences in the sample. V usage is TRBV28 and J usage is TRBJ2-1, with a weak D call TRBD2 (5 bases). V lost 2 bases and J 3 bases, leaving 5 bases between the germline ends. From germline, CDR1 is MDHEN and CDR2 SYDVKM. This CDR3 contains 13 residues. DNA for the CDR3: TGTGCCAGCAGTTTAGCGGGCTACAATGAGCAGTTCTTC. As protein: CASSLAGYNEQFF. Together with reference TRBV28 and TRBJ2-1, the CDR3 gives the full variable domain: DVKVTQSSRYLVKRTGEKVFLECVQDMDHENMFWYRQDPGLGLRLIYFSYDVKMKEKGDIPEGYSVSREKKERFSLILESASTNQTSMYLCASSLAGYNEQFFGPGTRLTVL.